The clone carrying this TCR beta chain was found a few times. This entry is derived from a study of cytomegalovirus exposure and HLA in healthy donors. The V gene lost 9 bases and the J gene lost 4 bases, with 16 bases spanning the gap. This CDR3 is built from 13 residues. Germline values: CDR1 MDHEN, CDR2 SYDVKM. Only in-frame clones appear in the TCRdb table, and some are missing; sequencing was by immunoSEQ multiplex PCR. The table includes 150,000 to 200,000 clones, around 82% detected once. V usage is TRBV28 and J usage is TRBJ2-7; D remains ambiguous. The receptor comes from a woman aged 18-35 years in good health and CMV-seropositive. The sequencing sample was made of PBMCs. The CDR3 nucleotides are TGTGCCAGTAGAGACACTCCCTCATACGAGCAGTACTTC. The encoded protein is CASRDTPSYEQYF.